Listed here is a single TCR beta chain. Antigen: not known. In the CD4+ fraction, cells were divided into CD45RA+ naive and CD45RA-negative memory subsets. This sample is drawn from a study of shared clonotypes between healthy human individuals. Study-wide results and caveats: The generation probabilities recorded for non-shared clonotypes fell below those of clonotypes shared by all four donors.

TCRdb keeps only in-frame clones here, not all; method: immunoSEQ multiplex PCR. The table shows nearly 1 million clones, with 76% occurring only once. V lost 7 bases, J lost 3 bases, and 3 bases stayed unmatched. Per germline, CDR1 WSHSY and CDR2 SAAADI. This CDR3 spans 13 amino acids. The TCR comes from a man between 18 and 29 years old in good health. The sequenced sample consisted of memory CD4+ T cells sorted from blood. The subset here: CD45RA-negative fraction. The rearrangement joins TRBV10-2 to TRBJ2-3; TRBD1 matches 8 bases. As DNA, the CDR3 is TGCGCCAGCATCAGGACAGGGACAGATACGCAGTATTTT. Its translation: CASIRTGTDTQYF.